The rows below give T cell receptor beta chains drawn from one sample of a study of T cell responses to AZD1222 COVID-19 vaccine. The data were produced by immunoSEQ multiplex PCR, yet TCRdb's version contains in-frame clones alone and is incomplete. The table shows over 95,000 clones, with about nine tenths occurring only once. The sequences come from peripheral blood, collected 28 days after the second AZD1222 dose. The receptor set was obtained from an adult who received the AZD1222 COVID-19 vaccine. The CDR3 runs from the conserved cysteine through the conserved F or W. A D gene is named only where the DNA matches it firmly. Clone size is not always given. Where it is, it says once, few, many or a class for expanded clones.

D gene: NA; V gene: TRBV6-6; clone size: NA; J gene: TRBJ1-5; CDR3 protein: CASSYDLGQPQHF; CDR3 DNA: TGTGCCAGCAGTTATGATCTTGGACAGCCCCAGCATTTT
D gene: NA; V gene: TRBV10-3; clone size: NA; J gene: TRBJ2-1; CDR3 protein: CAITPGVGGNEQFF; CDR3 DNA: TGTGCCATCACCCCCGGGGTTGGTGGCAATGAGCAGTTCTTC
D gene: NA; V gene: TRBV19; clone size: NA; J gene: TRBJ1-1; CDR3 protein: CASSYGGGIIDTEAFF; CDR3 DNA: TGTGCCAGTAGTTACGGGGGAGGGATTATAGACACTGAAGCTTTCTTT
D gene: TRBD2; V gene: TRBV6-5; clone size: NA; J gene: TRBJ2-1; CDR3 protein: CASSYTPAGGQNEQFF; CDR3 DNA: TGTGCCAGCAGTTACACACCGGCGGGGGGGCAAAATGAGCAGTTCTTC
D gene: NA; V gene: TRBV4-2; clone size: NA; J gene: TRBJ2-7; CDR3 protein: CASSQEGRPYEQYF; CDR3 DNA: TGTGCCAGCAGCCAAGAGGGACGGCCCTACGAGCAGTACTTC
D gene: NA; V gene: TRBV6-4; clone size: NA; J gene: TRBJ2-2; CDR3 protein: CASSDSPEATGELFF; CDR3 DNA: TGTGCCAGCAGTGACTCCCCAGAGGCCACCGGGGAGCTGTTTTTT
D gene: TRBD1; V gene: TRBV2; clone size: NA; J gene: TRBJ1-4; CDR3 protein: CASSRGQNNEKLFF; CDR3 DNA: TGTGCCAGCAGTCGGGGACAGAATAATGAAAAACTGTTTTTT
D gene: NA; V gene: TRBV18; clone size: few; J gene: TRBJ1-2; CDR3 protein: CASSPGPNYGYTF; CDR3 DNA: TGTGCCAGCTCACCGGGGCCAAACTATGGCTACACCTTC
D gene: TRBD2; V gene: TRBV29-1; clone size: NA; J gene: TRBJ2-5; CDR3 protein: CSVEDLRGGLETQYF; CDR3 DNA: TGCAGCGTTGAAGATCTGCGGGGGGGTCTAGAGACCCAGTACTTC
D gene: TRBD1; V gene: TRBV7-9; clone size: once; J gene: TRBJ1-5; CDR3 protein: CASSFSDRGDRSNQPQHF; CDR3 DNA: TGTGCCAGCAGCTTCTCAGACAGGGGAGATCGAAGCAATCAGCCCCAGCATTTT
D gene: NA; V gene: TRBV10-2; clone size: NA; J gene: TRBJ2-7; CDR3 protein: CASKSRPGPYEQYF; CDR3 DNA: TGCGCCAGCAAATCACGGCCAGGCCCCTACGAGCAGTACTTC
D gene: NA; V gene: TRBV18; clone size: NA; J gene: TRBJ1-4; CDR3 protein: CASSPFEVGTNEKLFF; CDR3 DNA: TGTGCCAGCTCACCGTTCGAGGTTGGGACTAATGAAAAACTGTTTTTT
D gene: TRBD1; V gene: TRBV19; clone size: few; J gene: TRBJ1-2; CDR3 protein: CASSGRDRGNFDYGYTF; CDR3 DNA: TGTGCCAGTAGTGGCCGGGACAGGGGGAATTTTGACTATGGCTACACCTTC
D gene: NA; V gene: TRBV19; clone size: once; J gene: TRBJ2-2; CDR3 protein: CASSIYTGELFF; CDR3 DNA: TGTGCCAGTAGTATCTACACCGGGGAGCTGTTTTTT
D gene: NA; V gene: TRBV5-6; clone size: once; J gene: TRBJ1-6; CDR3 protein: CASSRGSYNSPLHF; CDR3 DNA: TGTGCCAGCAGCCGTGGCAGTTATAATTCACCCCTCCACTTT
D gene: NA; V gene: TRBV7-3; clone size: NA; J gene: TRBJ1-1; CDR3 protein: CASSPGPKNTEAFF; CDR3 DNA: TGTGCCAGCAGCCCGGGACCTAAGAACACTGAAGCTTTCTTT
D gene: NA; V gene: TRBV10-2; clone size: NA; J gene: TRBJ2-7; CDR3 protein: CASSEYGYEQYF; CDR3 DNA: TGCGCCAGCAGTGAGTATGGATACGAGCAGTACTTC
D gene: TRBD1; V gene: TRBV6-5; clone size: once; J gene: TRBJ2-7; CDR3 protein: CASSYSIDRVIGEQYF; CDR3 DNA: TGTGCCAGCAGTTACTCGATTGACAGGGTAATAGGCGAGCAGTACTTC
D gene: NA; V gene: TRBV4-2; clone size: NA; J gene: TRBJ2-3; CDR3 protein: CASSQDWGVTDTQYF; CDR3 DNA: TGTGCCAGCAGCCAAGATTGGGGGGTAACAGATACGCAGTATTTT
D gene: NA; V gene: TRBV7-8; clone size: NA; J gene: TRBJ1-2; CDR3 protein: CASSRYRAPNYGYTF; CDR3 DNA: TGTGCCAGCAGCCGTTACAGGGCCCCTAACTATGGCTACACCTTC
D gene: TRBD1; V gene: TRBV27; clone size: NA; J gene: TRBJ2-7; CDR3 protein: CASTKEQGNEQYF; CDR3 DNA: TGTGCCAGCACCAAGGAACAGGGGAACGAGCAGTACTTC
D gene: NA; V gene: TRBV10-1; clone size: few; J gene: TRBJ2-5; CDR3 protein: CASSESGRPQETQYF; CDR3 DNA: TGCGCCAGCAGTGAGTCTGGACGCCCCCAAGAGACCCAGTACTTC
D gene: NA; V gene: TRBV9; clone size: NA; J gene: TRBJ1-6; CDR3 protein: CASSATLSYNSPLHF; CDR3 DNA: TGTGCCAGCAGCGCGACGCTCTCCTATAATTCACCCCTCCACTTT
D gene: TRBD2; V gene: TRBV9; clone size: NA; J gene: TRBJ2-1; CDR3 protein: CASSYYGTSGNEQFF; CDR3 DNA: TGTGCCAGCAGCTACTACGGGACTAGCGGCAATGAGCAGTTCTTC
D gene: NA; V gene: TRBV6-2/TRBV6-3; clone size: NA; J gene: TRBJ1-2; CDR3 protein: CASSYSGRPGHDSYGYTF; CDR3 DNA: TGTGCCAGCAGTTACTCGGGTCGTCCAGGACACGACTCCTATGGCTACACCTTC
D gene: NA; V gene: TRBV10-1; clone size: NA; J gene: TRBJ2-7; CDR3 protein: CASSEFVAGGPGNEQYF; CDR3 DNA: TGCGCCAGCAGTGAGTTCGTGGCCGGGGGGCCAGGCAACGAGCAGTACTTC
D gene: NA; V gene: TRBV27; clone size: NA; J gene: TRBJ2-3; CDR3 protein: CASSSSMLGTQYF; CDR3 DNA: TGTGCCAGCAGTTCTTCTATGTTGGGTACGCAGTATTTT
D gene: NA; V gene: TRBV19; clone size: once; J gene: TRBJ1-1; CDR3 protein: CASSSPGSTDTEAFF; CDR3 DNA: TGTGCCAGTAGTTCCCCCGGTTCGACTGACACTGAAGCTTTCTTT
D gene: NA; V gene: TRBV6-2/TRBV6-3; clone size: NA; J gene: TRBJ1-1; CDR3 protein: CASSYSGVVAEAFF; CDR3 DNA: TGTGCCAGCAGTTACTCCGGGGTCGTGGCTGAAGCTTTCTTT
D gene: NA; V gene: TRBV5-5; clone size: NA; J gene: TRBJ1-5; CDR3 protein: CASSAGTLGNQPQHF; CDR3 DNA: TGTGCCAGCAGCGCCGGGACCCTGGGGAATCAGCCCCAGCATTTT
D gene: NA; V gene: TRBV28; clone size: few; J gene: TRBJ1-1; CDR3 protein: CASSPGDATTEAFF; CDR3 DNA: TGTGCCAGCAGCCCAGGGGATGCTACCACTGAAGCTTTCTTT
D gene: NA; V gene: TRBV7-2; clone size: NA; J gene: TRBJ1-5; CDR3 protein: CASGRGTRAGQPQHF; CDR3 DNA: TGTGCCAGTGGGCGAGGGACTAGGGCGGGGCAGCCCCAGCATTTT
D gene: NA; V gene: TRBV5-5; clone size: NA; J gene: TRBJ1-2; CDR3 protein: CASTKKEPTNYGYTF; CDR3 DNA: TGTGCCAGCACCAAAAAAGAACCGACGAACTATGGCTACACCTTC
D gene: NA; V gene: TRBV7-9; clone size: NA; J gene: TRBJ1-3; CDR3 protein: CASSVALSSGNTIYF; CDR3 DNA: TGTGCCAGCAGCGTAGCACTGAGCTCTGGAAACACCATATATTTT
D gene: TRBD1; V gene: TRBV4-1; clone size: NA; J gene: TRBJ2-1; CDR3 protein: CASSQAGGNEQFF; CDR3 DNA: TGCGCCAGCAGCCAGGCAGGGGGCAATGAGCAGTTCTTC